Presented here are 8 T cell receptor beta chains from one specimen sequenced in a study of CD4+ T cells in melanoma. Clones were sequenced by immunoSEQ multiplex PCR, and TCRdb holds only the in-frame ones, with some missing. The sample has over 130,000 clones; about nine tenths are singletons. The receptors originated from a human donor with melanoma.

The chain has TRBV18 and TRBJ1-1; D might be TRBD1 (6 bases). This CDR3 is 17 amino acids long. Germline V CDR1 and CDR2: KGHSH, LQKENI. V lost 3 bases and J 0 bases, leaving 17 bases between the germline ends. The DNA for the CDR3 is TGTGCCAGCTCACCGACACAGGGAGGGGGGTTGAACACTGAAGCTTTCTTT. Its translation is CASSPTQGGGLNTEAFF.

The chain recombines TRBV7-3 with TRBJ1-1; no clear D. The V end lost 2 bases, the J end lost 1 base, and 5 bases lay between the germline ends. Germline V CDR1 and CDR2: SGHTA, FQGTGA. The CDR3 runs 13 residues. CDR3 DNA: TGTGCCAGCAGCTTATTCCAGAACACTGAAGCTTTCTTT. This gives the protein CASSLFQNTEAFF.

The V gene is TRBV2, the J gene TRBJ2-5; tentative D call: TRBD2 (6 bases). The CDR3 contains 14 residues. Germline V lookup: CDR1 SNHLY, CDR2 FYNNEI. With 6 bases removed from V and 4 bases from J, the gap between germline ends came to 15 bases. CDR3 DNA sequence: TGTGCCAGCAGCCCAATTAGCGGCCCAGAGACCCAGTACTTC. Translating it yields CASSPISGPETQYF.

Comments on this clone: The same CDR3 also results from other DNA sequences found in this sample. The chain links TRBV2 to TRBJ2-3, with unresolved D. The germline V and J ends were trimmed by 1 base and 0 bases, with 5 bases remaining between them. The CDR3 contains 14 residues. Germline assignment: CDR1 SNHLY and CDR2 FYNNEI. This CDR3 reads CASSEGLSTDTQYF. The CDR3 DNA sequence: TGTGCCAGCAGTGAAGGCCTTAGCACAGATACGCAGTATTTT.

The J gene is TRBJ2-1, the V gene TRBV6-1, with 7 bases lining up with TRBD1. The CDR3 spans 13 residues. CDR1 and CDR2 (germline): MNHNS, SASEGT. The V gene end was trimmed by 4 bases and the J gene end by 10 bases; junction bases not matched to a gene: 7. The CDR3 protein is CASSADRESEQFF. CDR3 DNA: TGTGCCAGCAGTGCCGACAGGGAGTCGGAGCAGTTCTTC.

The rearrangement joins TRBV7-6 to TRBJ2-5; the match to TRBD2 covers 9 bases. Trimming took 5 bases from V and 1 from J; bases not matched to a gene: 2. Germline CDR1 and CDR2: SGHVS and FNYEAQ. CDR3 length: 14 amino acids. The CDR3 bases are TGTGCCAGCAGCCCGACTAGCGGCCAAGAGACCCAGTACTTC. This encodes CASSPTSGQETQYF.

The chain uses TRBV9 and TRBJ1-5; no clear D gene. The CDR3 has 15 residues. Per the germline V gene, CDR1 is SGDLS and CDR2 is YYNGEE. V was trimmed by 0 bases and J by 0 bases, leaving 7 bases between them. For the CDR3, the DNA is TGTGCCAGCAGCGTAGAGCCCGATAGCAATCAGCCCCAGCATTTT. Translated: CASSVEPDSNQPQHF.

V usage is TRBV30 and J usage is TRBJ2-3; 7 nucleotides line up with TRBD2. Germline-derived CDR1 and CDR2 are GTSNPN and SVGIG (reference sequence). The CDR3 has 13 amino acids. Germline trimming cut 3 bases from V and 2 bases from J; bases unmatched to any gene: 2. CDR3 protein: CAWSRGDTDTQYF. Here the CDR3 DNA reads TGTGCCTGGAGCCGGGGGGACACAGATACGCAGTATTTT.